This T cell receptor (beta chain) emerged from a study of blood T cell repertoires in COVID-19. Study-wide context: Whether acute or convalescent, the COVID-19 samples came from the United States, Italy and Spain. PBMCs, B-cell-depleted T cells, or T cells were the source of the cDNA or gDNA that made up the material.

Germline V gives CDR1 LNHDA, CDR2 SQIVND (reference sequence). The CDR3 sequence is 13 residues long. V was trimmed by 5 bases and J by 7 bases, leaving 11 bases between them. Seattle patients were enrolled during active infection and followed longitudinally. In the authors' workflow: The assay estimated nucleated cells by amplifying reference gene primers. This table comes from immunoSEQ multiplex PCR, and its TCRdb copy is limited to in-frame clones, with some not included. V, J and clone size are those of that table, while D and trimming were read from the DNA. Counted here are about 480,000 clones, 89% occurring once; the ten biggest clones make up 0.75% to 0.9%.

This sequence originates from a man between 18 and 29 years old with COVID-19, enrolled during active disease. This chain joins TRBV19 and TRBJ2-2; perhaps TRBD2 as D (6 bases). Sequenced input: peripheral blood. The DNA of the CDR3 is TGTGCCAGTAGTTCCAGGAGGGACGGGGAGCTGTTTTTT. Translation gives CASSSRRDGELFF. The full variable domain, in which reference TRBV19 and TRBJ2-2 provide the parts outside the CDR3, is DGGITQSPKYLFRKEGQNVTLSCEQNLNHDAMYWYRQDPGQGLRLIYYSQIVNDFQKGDIAEGYSVSREKKESFPLTVTSAQKNPTAFYLCASSSRRDGELFFGEGSRLTVL.